Below, 22 T cell receptor beta chains from the same sample are listed, as sequenced in a study of Graves' ophthalmopathy and Graves' hyperthyroidism. CDR3 regions of TCR beta were amplified from RNA transcripts. Second-round multiplex PCR came after a first-round RT-PCR that employed HTBI primers. One entry per CDR3 protein, called by TCRdb with MiXCR from the multiplex PCR reads. The table has more than 1,000,000 distinct CDR3 sequences, approximately 35% seen once. Sequencing was done on a sample of peripheral blood or thyroid tissue (not recorded which). Receptor source: an adult man with Graves' hyperthyroidism.

The gene calls are TRBV20-1 and TRBJ2-5; the match to TRBD2 covers 11 bases. The CDR3 loop spans 17 amino acids. The V segment lost 3 bases and the J segment 0 bases; nucleotides outside the gene matches: 9. The V gene's germline CDR1 is DFQATT and CDR2 SNEGSKA (reference sequence). The CDR3 DNA is TGCAGTGCTAGCGGACTGGTAGCGGGGGGGAACCAAGAGACCCAGTACTTC. It codes for CSASGLVAGGNQETQYF.

As for this clonotype: The conserved final phenylalanine or tryptophan is absent from the CDR3, which likely points to a read error. The DNA is omitted, as the CDR3 cannot be located on it reliably, and the CDR3 follows TCRdb's listing. This sequence joins TRBV7-8 and TRBJ2-2; the listed D gene, TRBD2, was not tested against the DNA. The germline CDR1 and CDR2 sequences are SGHVS and FQNEAQ. The CDR3 spans 17 residues, counting both ends. The CDR3 sequence is CASSLSGGLITPGSCFL.

The rearrangement uses TRBV10-3 and TRBJ1-1; TRBD1 agrees at 10 bases. Losses at the gene ends were 2 bases for V and 8 bases for J; bases not matched to a gene: 8. The CDR3 is made up of 15 amino acids. Germline CDR1 and CDR2: ENHRY and SYGVKD. The CDR3 DNA is TGTGCCATCAGTGAGCCGGAGACAGGGGGCCTAGAAGCTTTCTTT. Protein sequence: CAISEPETGGLEAFF.

Worth noting for this clonotype: A much larger clone differs from this one at a single base, so this may be a read error. The V call is TRBV6-6, the J call TRBJ1-5; tentative D call: TRBD1 (6 bases). The ends were cut back, 10 bases at V and 6 bases at J, with 19 bases in the middle. The CDR3 covers 14 residues. Germline loops: CDR1 MNHNY, CDR2 SVGAGI (reference sequence). CDR3 protein: CATLDSVDSQPQHF. The CDR3 DNA sequence: TGTGCCACACTGGACAGTGTCGATTCTCAGCCCCAGCATTTT.

On this clonotype: A much more abundant neighbour one base away suggests this may be a read error. This rearrangement joins TRBV7-2 to TRBJ2-5, with D possibly matching TRBD1 (6 bases). This CDR3 has 15 residues. Germline CDR1 reads SGHTA; CDR2 reads FQGNSA. This CDR3 is CASSFYQGKQGTQYF. In DNA, the CDR3 is TGTGCCAGCAGCTTTTACCAGGGGAAACAAGGGACCCAGTACTTC.

This chain uses TRBV29-1 with TRBJ2-2, with a tentative D call TRBD1 (6 bases). V was clipped by 6 bases and J by 0 bases, with 8 bases between them. CDR1 SQVTM and CDR2 ANQGSEA come from the germline V gene. This CDR3 region has 13 residues. The CDR3: CSVGAANTGELFF. The CDR3 DNA reads TGCAGCGTGGGGGCAGCGAACACCGGGGAGCTGTTTTTT.

The CDR3 DNA is TGCAGCAGTTTCGGGACCGACTATGGCTACACCTTC. It specifies CSSFGTDYGYTF. The rearrangement links TRBV29-1 to TRBJ1-2, with TRBD1 as a possible D gene (5 bases). From germline, CDR1 is SQVTM and CDR2 ANQGSEA. The V and J ends lost 8 bases and 3 bases respectively, with 13 bases between them. The CDR3 is 12 residues long. Looking up the rest from reference TRBV29-1 and TRBJ1-2 gives the full variable domain: SAVISQKPSRDICQRGTSLTIQCQVDSQVTMMFWYRQQPGQSLTLIATANQGSEATYESGFVIDKFPISRPNLTFSTLTVSNMSPEDSSIYLCSSFGTDYGYTFGSGTRLTVV.

This clonotype was seen just once. A junction boundary mismatches the germline segment, possibly from a read error. V is TRBV19 and J is TRBJ1-1; D gene unclear. Germline V gene sequence: CDR1 LNHDA, CDR2 SQIVND (reference sequence). The length of the CDR3 is 15 residues. Here the CDR3 DNA reads TGTGCCGGTAGTGCCCGCCGTCTAATGAACACTGAAGCTTTCTTT. It translates to CAGSARRLMNTEAFF.

This chain links TRBV5-1 with TRBJ2-7, with 10 bases matching TRBD1. In germline, CDR1 is SGHRS, CDR2 YFSETQ. This CDR3 spans 14 amino acids. With 7 bases clipped from V and 4 bases from J, the junction kept 8 bases outside the gene matches. The CDR3 DNA follows: TGCGCCAGCGGCCGAGGACAGGGGGGATACGAGCAGTACTTC. This codes for CASGRGQGGYEQYF.

This clonotype was detected a few times. The chain joins TRBV20-1 to TRBJ2-5; D not certain. There are 13 residues in the CDR3. Trimming left V 1 base short and J 9 bases short, with 15 bases between. Germline V gene data show CDR1 as DFQATT and CDR2 as SNEGSKA (reference sequence). The CDR3 region is CSARGVSLRPQYF. CDR3 DNA: TGCAGTGCTAGAGGGGTCTCCCTGCGGCCCCAGTACTTC.

This chain links TRBV6-6 with TRBJ1-5; D perhaps matches TRBD1 (6 bases). CDR1 and CDR2 (germline): MNHNY, SVGAGI (reference sequence). Trimming cost V 7 bases and J 10 bases, with 20 bases left between them. The CDR3 contains 14 residues. Here the CDR3 DNA reads TGTGCCAGCAACGAAGCAGGGGTGAACGGTCCCCAGCATTTT. As protein: CASNEAGVNGPQHF.

In its sample, this clonotype was seen a few times. The germline gene is not matched at one end of the junction; a read error may be the cause. The chain employs TRBV10-2 and TRBJ1-1, with a possible D match to TRBD1 (5 bases). CDR1 WSHSY and CDR2 SAAADI come from the germline V gene. CDR3 size: 15 residues. CDR3 DNA: TGTGCCAGCAGCCAAAACGGGGGGGTGAACACTGAAGCTTTCTTT. Translating gives CASSQNGGVNTEAFF.

This chain connects TRBV5-1 to TRBJ2-2; no clear D gene. Germline values: CDR1 SGHRS, CDR2 YFSETQ. The germline V and J ends were trimmed by 5 bases and 6 bases, with 11 bases remaining between them. The CDR3 is 13 residues long. The CDR3 DNA reads TGCGCCAGCAGTTTTGAGTCTCCCGGGGAGCTGTTTTTT. Translation gives CASSFESPGELFF.

This clonotype was detected many times. The rearrangement links TRBV5-1 to TRBJ1-2; possible D gene TRBD1, 6 bases. The V and J ends lost 4 bases and 3 bases respectively, with 16 bases between them. The CDR3 runs 15 residues. Looked up from germline, CDR1 is SGHRS and CDR2 is YFSETQ. CDR3 residues: CASSPYSGDYYGYTF. DNA of the CDR3: TGCGCCAGCAGCCCGTACTCAGGGGACTACTATGGCTACACCTTC.

This clonotype was counted at least ten times. J is TRBJ2-7 and V is TRBV20-1, with TRBD2 matching 9 bases. The CDR3 is made up of 13 amino acids. Germline V gene sequence: CDR1 DFQATT, CDR2 SNEGSKA (reference sequence). Trimming cost V 5 bases and J 6 bases; bases outside gene matches: 8. The DNA for the CDR3 is TGCAGTGCTCTTAGCGGGAGCCCTATCGAGCAGTACTTC. Translation: CSALSGSPIEQYF.

This clonotype was picked up many times. The chain combines TRBV20-1 with TRBJ2-7; D is possibly TRBD1 (5 bases). This CDR3 has 12 residues. Germline assignment: CDR1 DFQATT and CDR2 SNEGSKA (reference sequence). Trimming removed 0 bases from V and 5 bases from J, with 8 bases in between. CDR3 in amino acids: CSARDQGNEQYF. The DNA of the CDR3 is TGCAGTGCTAGAGATCAGGGTAACGAGCAGTACTTC.

In regard to this clonotype: One base away lies a much larger clone, so this may be a sequencing read error. The chain carries TRBV20-1 and TRBJ1-1; D call uncertain. CDR1 is DFQATT, CDR2 SNEGSKA, per germline (reference sequence). The CDR3 has 13 amino acids. CDR3 nucleotides: TGCAGTGCTAGAGCCGGGTTTTCGACTGAAGCTCTCTTT. This sequence encodes CSARAGFSTEALF.

A word on this clonotype: A junction boundary mismatches the germline segment, possibly from a read error. The CDR3 region has the DNA TGCAGTGCTAGCAGCGATTCTGGAAACACCACATATTTT. It is translated as CSASSDSGNTTYF. The rearrangement links TRBV20-1 to TRBJ1-3; D call uncertain. Germline V gene sequence: CDR1 DFQATT, CDR2 SNEGSKA (reference sequence). The CDR3 is made up of 13 amino acids.

Ten or more counts support this clonotype. This rearrangement joins TRBV7-9 to TRBJ2-7; 10 bases line up with TRBD2. This CDR3 region has 17 residues. V shed 5 bases, J shed 0 bases, and the junction held 10 bases outside the gene matches. The germline CDR1 and CDR2 sequences are SEHNR and FQNEAQ (reference sequence). The CDR3: CASSTSLAGPASYEQYF. The CDR3 bases are TGTGCCAGCAGCACCTCACTAGCGGGACCCGCCTCCTACGAGCAGTACTTC.

Points on this clonotype: One end of the junction does not line up with germline, which may come from a read error. The chain links TRBV10-2 to TRBJ1-2; 8 positions agree with TRBD1. The CDR3 contains 16 residues. CDR1 WSHSY and CDR2 SAAADI come from the germline V gene. In DNA, the CDR3 is TGTGCCAGCAGTTACGAGGGCAGGGGGCTCTCGGGAGGCTACACCTTC. Protein: CASSYEGRGLSGGYTF.

This clonotype was seen ten or more times. This sequence joins TRBV6-5 and TRBJ1-2, with D unresolved. V was shortened by 7 bases and J by 2 bases, with 8 bases between the two germline ends. Germline V lookup: CDR1 MNHEY, CDR2 SVGAGI. This CDR3 region has 12 residues. DNA of the CDR3: TGTGCCAGCATGGCAGAGAACTATGGCTACACCTTC. Protein product: CASMAENYGYTF.

Ten or more counts support this clonotype. The V and J genes are TRBV20-1 and TRBJ1-2, with D unclear. The germline gives CDR1 DFQATT, CDR2 SNEGSKA (reference sequence). This CDR3 comprises 12 residues. The V end lost 4 bases, the J end lost 5 bases, and 11 bases lay between the germline ends. In nucleotides, the CDR3 is TGCAGTGCTATTGGACGCCAGTATGGCTACACCTTC. It encodes CSAIGRQYGYTF.